This entry lists 32 T cell receptor beta chains sequenced from one sample in a study of OX40 agonist ivuxolimab in advanced cancers. Sequencing used immunoSEQ multiplex PCR; TCRdb keeps in-frame clones, though not all of them. The sample holds around 140,000 clones; around 93% are singletons and the top ten take about 0.93%. The sequenced sample was CD4+ or CD8+ T cells sorted from blood, obtained in a trial of the OX40 agonist ivuxolimab. The receptors stem from an adult with an advanced solid tumor such as melanoma, head and neck, liver or kidney cancer.

The chain links TRBV28 to TRBJ1-1, with a tentative D call TRBD1 (5 bases). V was shortened by 1 base and J by 3 bases, with 18 bases between the two germline ends. Germline V gene data show CDR1 as MDHEN and CDR2 as SYDVKM. There are 17 residues in the CDR3. The CDR3 sequence: CASSLSGLGGVDTEAFF. The CDR3 nucleotides read TGTGCCAGCAGTTTATCAGGCCTGGGAGGGGTGGACACTGAAGCTTTCTTT.

The genes are TRBV5-1 and TRBJ2-1; D might be TRBD2 (5 bases). The ends were cut back, 3 bases at V and 3 bases at J, with 25 bases in the middle. The CDR3 sequence is 19 residues long. In germline, CDR1 is SGHRS, CDR2 YFSETQ. CDR3 nucleotide sequence: TGCGCCAGCAGCTCCCCTCCTTGGACTCTTCCTCTCGGCTACAATGAGCAGTTCTTC. Translation gives CASSSPPWTLPLGYNEQFF.

The chain employs TRBV27 and TRBJ1-2; D perhaps matches TRBD1 (6 bases). CDR3 length equals 15 residues. Germline CDR1 and CDR2: MNHEY and SMNVEV (reference sequence). The germline V and J ends were trimmed by 4 bases and 2 bases, with 14 bases remaining between them. CDR3 in DNA: TGTGCCAGCAGTTCTGTCGGGGGGCCCAACTATGGCTACACCTTC. Protein product: CASSSVGGPNYGYTF.

The chain uses TRBV5-1 and TRBJ2-2, with a weak D call TRBD2 (5 bases). CDR1 is SGHRS, CDR2 YFSETQ, per germline. The CDR3 extends over 20 amino acids. V gave up 0 bases and J gave up 5 bases, with 26 bases separating them. As DNA, the CDR3 is TGCGCCAGCAGCTTGGCCCGACCTCTTATCCTAAAAGGCGGGACCGGGGAGCTGTTTTTT. It specifies CASSLARPLILKGGTGELFF.

This rearrangement joins TRBV7-6 to TRBJ1-1; 7 bases map to TRBD1. Germline V gives CDR1 SGHVS, CDR2 FNYEAQ. Losses at the gene ends were 5 bases for V and 5 bases for J; bases not matched to a gene: 8. There are 14 residues in the CDR3. The CDR3 loop is CASSRTGRGTEAFF. CDR3 DNA sequence: TGTGCCAGCAGCCGGACAGGTAGAGGGACTGAAGCTTTCTTT.

The chain is built from TRBV6-6 and TRBJ2-7; D may correspond to TRBD1 or TRBD2 (5 bases each). V was cut by 7 bases and J by 2 bases, with 18 bases left in between. The CDR3 spans 15 residues. CDR1 and CDR2 from the germline V gene are MNHNY and SVGAGI (reference sequence). The CDR3, as DNA: TGTGCCAGCACCGTCGGCGGGTCAGGGACCTACGAGCAGTACTTC. Translating it yields CASTVGGSGTYEQYF.

This chain connects TRBV6-4 to TRBJ1-6, with 9 bases lining up with TRBD1. V lost 6 bases to trimming and J lost 6 bases; unmatched junction nucleotides: 9. This CDR3 has 16 amino acids. Germline assignment: CDR1 MRHNA and CDR2 SNTAGT. CDR3 nucleotide sequence: TGTGCCAGCAGGGAACAGGGGGCTTATGTTAATTCACCCCTCCACTTT. This translates into CASREQGAYVNSPLHF.

The chain carries TRBV5-4 and TRBJ1-2, with TRBD1 matching over 7 bases. Germline CDR1 SGHNT, CDR2 YYREEE (reference sequence). After removal of 0 bases from V and 4 bases from J, the junction contained 3 bases not matched to a gene. The CDR3 spans 14 residues. CDR3 amino acids: CASSLVGGTYGYTF. The CDR3 DNA is TGTGCCAGCAGCTTGGTAGGGGGCACCTATGGCTACACCTTC. Complete variable domain (other parts from reference TRBV5-4 and TRBJ1-2): ETGVTQSPTHLIKTRGQQVTLRCSSQSGHNTVSWYQQALGQGPQFIFQYYREEENGRGNFPPRFSGLQFPNYSSELNVNALELDDSALYLCASSLVGGTYGYTFGSGTRLTVV.

This chain uses TRBV2 with TRBJ2-6; TRBD1 is a possible D gene (6 bases). This CDR3 region has 12 residues. CDR1 and CDR2 from the germline V gene are SNHLY and FYNNEI. The ends were cut back, 10 bases at V and 2 bases at J, with 6 bases in the middle. The DNA of the CDR3 is TGTGCCAACAGGGCTGGGGCCAACGTCCTGACTTTC. Translated: CANRAGANVLTF.

This clone was seen just once. This chain uses TRBV7-2 with TRBJ1-5; D gene unclear. Germline CDR1 and CDR2: SGHTA and FQGNSA. The V end lost 1 base, the J end lost 5 bases, and 9 bases lay between the germline ends. This CDR3 spans 14 amino acids. The CDR3 spells CASSLGVGDQPQHF. The CDR3 bases are TGTGCCAGCAGCTTAGGGGTTGGGGATCAGCCCCAGCATTTT.

The V and J genes are TRBV9 and TRBJ2-5; maybe TRBD1 (6 bases). CDR3 length equals 16 residues. Trimming pared 0 bases from V and 0 bases from J, leaving 12 bases between. The germline CDR1 and CDR2 sequences are SGDLS and YYNGEE. CDR3 protein: CASSVGTAVHQETQYF. The DNA for the CDR3 is TGTGCCAGCAGCGTAGGGACAGCCGTCCACCAAGAGACCCAGTACTTC.

V usage is TRBV6-5 and J usage is TRBJ1-1; a possible D gene is TRBD1 (5 bases). The CDR3 length is 13 residues. The V gene's germline CDR1 is MNHEY and CDR2 SVGAGI. With 4 bases removed from V and 0 bases from J, the gap between germline ends came to 6 bases. CDR3 loop: CASSSTVNTEAFF. For the CDR3, the DNA is TGTGCCAGCAGTTCGACAGTGAACACTGAAGCTTTCTTT.

The genes are TRBV7-2 and TRBJ2-7; possibly TRBD1 or TRBD2 for D (5 bases each). V lost 0 bases, J lost 4 bases, and 10 bases lay in between. The CDR3 loop spans 14 amino acids. From germline, CDR1 is SGHTA and CDR2 FQGNSA. The CDR3 spells CASSLARDGYEQYF. The CDR3 region has the DNA TGTGCCAGCAGCTTAGCGAGGGACGGGTACGAGCAGTACTTC.

Of note for this clone: Additional DNA sequences in this sample encode the identical CDR3. V usage is TRBV9 and J usage is TRBJ2-3, with D perhaps matching TRBD2 (5 bases). The CDR3 spans 14 residues. Germline V gene sequence: CDR1 SGDLS, CDR2 YYNGEE. V was clipped by 0 bases and J by 5 bases, with 10 bases between them. The CDR3 nucleotides are TGTGCCAGCAGCGTAGGAGGACTGGGAGATACGCAGTATTTT. This codes for CASSVGGLGDTQYF.

This chain connects TRBV18 to TRBJ2-7; TRBD1 matches at 8 bases. CDR1 is KGHSH and CDR2 is LQKENI in the germline V gene. The CDR3 totals 14 residues. The V and J ends lost 3 bases and 4 bases, in that order; junction bases with no gene match: 5. Here the CDR3 DNA reads TGTGCCAGCTCACCGGGACAGGTTTTTTACGAGCAGTACTTC. Its protein is CASSPGQVFYEQYF.

The CDR3 DNA reads TGTGCCAGCAGTGAACAACAAACGGGGGCTGGCTACACCTTC. This translates into CASSEQQTGAGYTF. The chain has TRBV25-1 and TRBJ1-2, with D tentatively TRBD1 (6 bases). The CDR3 runs 14 residues. Germline V lookup: CDR1 MGHDK, CDR2 SYGVNS. V was trimmed by 2 bases and J by 7 bases, leaving 14 bases between them.

This chain uses TRBV5-1 with TRBJ2-5; 8 bases line up with TRBD2. The junction had 10 bases not matched to a gene; V was cut back by 4 bases and J by 5 bases. The CDR3 loop spans 15 amino acids. Germline CDR1 SGHRS, CDR2 YFSETQ. The CDR3 sequence: CASSREGRGLETQYF. The CDR3 DNA reads as TGCGCCAGCAGCCGGGAGGGACGCGGTCTGGAGACCCAGTACTTC.

The V gene is TRBV6-6, the J gene TRBJ1-2; D gene ambiguous. The CDR3 has 13 residues. CDR1 and CDR2 from the germline V gene are MNHNY and SVGAGI (reference sequence). V shed 5 bases and J shed 7 bases, with 14 bases lying between them. As DNA, the CDR3 is TGTGCCAGCAGTCTCCTCCCGGAGGGTGGCTACACCTTC. The encoded protein is CASSLLPEGGYTF.

The chain's CDR3 is CASKGQGGQNTEAFF. The CDR3, as DNA: TGTGCCAGCAAAGGACAGGGGGGACAGAACACTGAAGCTTTCTTT. This chain connects TRBV2 to TRBJ1-1; TRBD1 aligns across 10 bases. The trim removed 7 bases at V and 1 base at J, leaving 6 bases unmatched. The CDR3 covers 15 residues. The germline V gene has CDR1 SNHLY and CDR2 FYNNEI.

This chain connects TRBV2 to TRBJ2-7, with D possibly being TRBD1 (6 bases). The CDR3 totals 16 residues. Trimming took 10 bases from V and 1 from J, leaving 23 bases between them. Germline CDR1 reads SNHLY; CDR2 reads FYNNEI. CDR3 nucleotides: TGTGCCACCACAGTGGGTGCGACAAGGGGGTCCTACGAGCAGTACTTC. It translates to CATTVGATRGSYEQYF. Combining the CDR3 with reference TRBV2 and TRBJ2-7 gives the whole variable domain EPEVTQTPSHQVTQMGQEVILRCVPISNHLYFYWYRQILGQKVEFLVSFYNNEISEKSEIFDDQFSVERPDGSNFTLKIRSTKLEDSAMYFCATTVGATRGSYEQYFGPGTRLTVT.

This clone came up once. The chain combines TRBV9 with TRBJ2-7; 8 bases align to TRBD2. V lost 2 bases, J lost 3 bases, and 7 bases stayed unmatched. Germline loops: CDR1 SGDLS, CDR2 YYNGEE. The CDR3 contains 15 residues. The CDR3 DNA sequence: TGTGCCAGCAGCGTCGGACTAGCCGAAAACTACGAGCAGTACTTC. Protein product: CASSVGLAENYEQYF.

This chain connects TRBV18 to TRBJ1-3; D is unclear. Germline CDR1 reads KGHSH; CDR2 reads LQKENI. The CDR3 contains 15 residues. V lost 4 bases and J 4 bases, leaving 14 bases between the germline ends. For the CDR3, the DNA is TGTGCCAGCTCACTCGCTACGGGAACAGGAAACACCATATATTTT. It yields the protein CASSLATGTGNTIYF.

This clone occurred once. The CDR3 reads CASSSLTGAFNQPQHF. The CDR3 nucleotides are TGTGCCAGCAGCTCCCTCACAGGGGCGTTCAATCAGCCCCAGCATTTT. V and J are TRBV5-6 and TRBJ1-5, with 7 positions matching TRBD1. The CDR3 totals 16 residues. CDR1 is SGHDT, CDR2 YYEEEE, per germline. V gave up 3 bases and J gave up 3 bases; unmatched junction bases: 9.

The rearrangement links TRBV6-1 to TRBJ2-7; D is unclear. Trimming removed 5 bases at V and 5 bases at J, with 13 bases between. This CDR3 has 13 amino acids. The germline V gene encodes CDR1 MNHNS and CDR2 SASEGT. The CDR3 DNA sequence: TGTGCCAGCAGTTCAGCCTTCCTAAACGAGCAGTACTTC. Translated: CASSSAFLNEQYF.

V gene TRBV5-1 combines with J gene TRBJ2-3; TRBD1 might be the D (6 bases). The CDR3 has 15 residues. Germline CDR1 and CDR2: SGHRS and YFSETQ. The V end was cut by 0 bases, the J end by 2 bases, with 10 bases between. The CDR3 DNA sequence: TGCGCCAGCAGCTTGGCTAGGACAGTCACAGATACGCAGTATTTT. Translation: CASSLARTVTDTQYF.

The genes are TRBV7-6 and TRBJ2-7; D remains ambiguous. The germline V gene has CDR1 SGHVS and CDR2 FNYEAQ. The V end was cut by 5 bases, the J end by 5 bases, with 7 bases between. The CDR3 has 11 residues. In DNA form, the CDR3 reads TGTGCCAGCAGCCTTAAGGACGAGCAGTACTTC. As protein: CASSLKDEQYF.

The chain employs TRBV7-2 and TRBJ2-7; 9 bases agree with TRBD1. The CDR3 runs to 14 residues. The V gene end was trimmed by 3 bases and the J gene end by 6 bases; junction bases not matched to a gene: 6. Germline V gives CDR1 SGHTA, CDR2 FQGNSA. The CDR3 DNA reads as TGTGCCAGCAGCTTCGGGACAGGGTCACGCGAGCAGTACTTC. It yields the protein CASSFGTGSREQYF.

V usage is TRBV7-9 and J usage is TRBJ1-2; D is uncertain. The length of the CDR3 is 14 residues. V was clipped by 1 base and J by 6 bases, with 12 bases between them. Germline CDR1 is SEHNR and CDR2 is FQNEAQ (reference sequence). CDR3 sequence reads: CASSLGRRGDGYTF. Here the CDR3 DNA reads TGTGCCAGCAGCTTAGGCAGGAGAGGTGATGGCTACACCTTC.

This chain uses TRBV28 with TRBJ2-7; D might be TRBD1 (6 bases). Deletions cut 2 bases from V and 4 bases from J, with 12 bases between. Per germline, CDR1 MDHEN and CDR2 SYDVKM. The CDR3 is made up of 14 amino acids. CDR3 DNA: TGTGCCAGCAGTTTACACGGGACACAATACGAGCAGTACTTC. Encoded protein: CASSLHGTQYEQYF.

Only one count was recorded for this clone. The J gene is TRBJ2-5, the V gene TRBV11-2, with no clear D. Germline CDR1 reads SGHAT; CDR2 reads FQNNGV. CDR3 length equals 15 residues. V gave up 4 bases and J gave up 5 bases, with 17 bases separating them. CDR3 in DNA: TGTGCCAGCAGCTCCACCTATACTGCGCGGGAGACCCAGTACTTC. It specifies CASSSTYTARETQYF.

This clone was observed once. J is TRBJ2-1 and V is TRBV7-2; perhaps TRBD2 as D (5 bases). Germline V gene sequence: CDR1 SGHTA, CDR2 FQGNSA. Trimming took off 7 bases at V and 8 bases at J, with 12 bases between the two ends. CDR3 length equals 12 residues. The CDR3 loop reads CASTTGVYEQFF. The DNA for the CDR3 is TGTGCCAGCACCACCGGGGTCTATGAGCAGTTCTTC.

The chain is built from TRBV19 and TRBJ1-1; D remains ambiguous. The V gene lost 6 bases and the J gene lost 1 base, with 12 bases spanning the gap. Germline values: CDR1 LNHDA, CDR2 SQIVND (reference sequence). The CDR3 sequence is 14 residues long. CDR3: CASSLRSRNTEAFF. The DNA of the CDR3 is TGTGCCAGTAGCCTACGCTCCAGGAACACTGAAGCTTTCTTT.